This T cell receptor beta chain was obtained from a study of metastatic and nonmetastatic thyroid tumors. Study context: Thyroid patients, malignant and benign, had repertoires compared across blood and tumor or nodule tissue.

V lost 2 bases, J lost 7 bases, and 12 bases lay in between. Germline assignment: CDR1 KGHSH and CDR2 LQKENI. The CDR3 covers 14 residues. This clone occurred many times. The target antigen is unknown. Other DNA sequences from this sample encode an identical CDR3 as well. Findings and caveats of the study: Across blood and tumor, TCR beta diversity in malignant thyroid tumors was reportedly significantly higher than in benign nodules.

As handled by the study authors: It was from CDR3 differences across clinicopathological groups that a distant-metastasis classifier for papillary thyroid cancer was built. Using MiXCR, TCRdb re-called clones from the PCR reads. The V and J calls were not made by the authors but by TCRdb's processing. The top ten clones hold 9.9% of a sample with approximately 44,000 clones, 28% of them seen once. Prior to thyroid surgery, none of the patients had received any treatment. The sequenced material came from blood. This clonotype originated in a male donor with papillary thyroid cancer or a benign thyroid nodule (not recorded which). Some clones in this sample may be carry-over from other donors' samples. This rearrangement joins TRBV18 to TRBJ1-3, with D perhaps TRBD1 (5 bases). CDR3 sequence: CASSPAGDGNTIYF. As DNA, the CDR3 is TGTGCCAGCTCACCAGCGGGGGACGGGAACACCATATATTTT.